The rows below give T cell receptor beta chains drawn from one sample of a study of T cell responses to AZD1222 COVID-19 vaccine. Assay: immunoSEQ multiplex PCR; the TCRdb copy retains only in-frame clones and omits some. This table holds over 110,000 clones, around nine tenths found once. The sequenced sample was peripheral blood, obtained 28 days after the second AZD1222 dose. The receptors shown here come from an adult who received the AZD1222 COVID-19 vaccine. Each CDR3 is given with its conserved first and last residue. The order of the fields is V gene, D gene, J gene, clone size, CDR3 protein, CDR3 DNA. A D gene is named only where the DNA matches it firmly. Not every row has a clone size; where given, it reads once, few, many or a size class.

TRBV13	.	TRBJ2-3	.	CASLGRKSTDTQYF	TGTGCCAGCCTCGGACGCAAAAGTACAGATACGCAGTATTTT
TRBV6-2/TRBV6-3	.	TRBJ2-2	once	CASTPRVTGELFF	TGTGCCAGCACCCCCAGGGTTACCGGGGAGCTGTTTTTT
TRBV18	.	TRBJ1-1	.	CASSPPNGRTEAFF	TGTGCCAGCTCACCACCGAACGGGCGCACTGAAGCTTTCTTT
TRBV6-4	TRBD2	TRBJ2-5	.	CASSFRLAGVRQETQYF	TGTGCCAGCAGTTTTAGACTAGCGGGGGTTCGCCAAGAGACCCAGTACTTC
TRBV24-1	.	TRBJ2-3	.	CATSDPRLGGSTDTQYF	TGTGCCACCAGTGACCCCCGACTAGGGGGGTCAACAGATACGCAGTATTTT
TRBV7-9	TRBD1	TRBJ2-7	.	CASRRTPRTGGNEQYF	TGTGCCAGCAGACGTACCCCGAGGACAGGGGGAAACGAGCAGTACTTC
TRBV10-3	TRBD2	TRBJ2-1	.	CATLLTSGKTHNEQFF	TGTGCCACCCTACTGACTAGCGGGAAGACTCACAATGAGCAGTTCTTC
TRBV15	.	TRBJ1-3	.	CATSPPGVGNTIYF	TGTGCCACCAGCCCACCAGGGGTGGGAAACACCATATATTTT
TRBV19	.	TRBJ1-6	few	CASTAGERVNSPLHF	TGTGCCAGTACCGCTGGGGAGAGGGTAAATTCACCCCTCCACTTT
TRBV7-6	TRBD2	TRBJ2-3	.	CASSSAGGPDTQYF	TGTGCCAGCAGTTCAGCGGGGGGCCCAGATACGCAGTATTTT
TRBV7-9	TRBD2	TRBJ2-2	once	CASNEAGAGGELFF	TGTGCCAGCAACGAAGCGGGAGCGGGCGGGGAGCTGTTTTTT
TRBV5-1	.	TRBJ1-6	.	CASSPLGSGNLNSPLHF	TGCGCCAGCAGCCCCTTGGGGTCGGGGAATCTTAATTCACCCCTCCACTTT
TRBV6-5	.	TRBJ1-5	.	CASSRRGEPQHF	TGTGCCAGCAGCCGACGGGGGGAGCCCCAGCATTTT
TRBV9	TRBD1	TRBJ1-1	.	CASSSPTGDGTEAFF	TGTGCCAGCAGCTCTCCGACAGGGGATGGCACTGAAGCTTTCTTT
TRBV4-1	TRBD2	TRBJ2-3	.	CASSQEGLAADTQYF	TGCGCCAGCAGCCAAGAGGGACTAGCCGCGGATACGCAGTATTTT
TRBV18	.	TRBJ1-1	.	CASSPNSGTPNTEAFF	TGTGCCAGCTCACCAAACTCAGGGACACCGAACACTGAAGCTTTCTTT
TRBV4-1	TRBD1	TRBJ1-2	.	CASSQDEAGGRSYTF	TGCGCCAGCAGCCAAGATGAGGCAGGGGGCAGAAGCTACACCTTC
TRBV10-3	.	TRBJ1-2	.	CAISDAGNYGYTF	TGTGCCATCAGTGATGCAGGCAACTATGGCTACACCTTC